The subject of this entry is one T cell receptor (beta chain). This specimen comes from a study of cytomegalovirus exposure and HLA in healthy donors. Study context: For the roughly 400 genotyped donors, approximately 83% fell within the Caucasian-associated ancestry cluster.

V was clipped by 0 bases and J by 5 bases, with 11 bases between them. Looked up from germline, CDR1 is MGHRA and CDR2 is YSYEKL. The CDR3 is made up of 14 amino acids. Both 60 Vbeta primers and 13 Jbeta primers went into the PCR. The protocol was immunoSEQ multiplex PCR, while the TCRdb copy is restricted to in-frame clones and leaves out a portion. The table includes around 100,000 clones, about 80% detected once. This TCR was sampled from a man over 45 in good health and CMV-seropositive. The V gene is TRBV4-1, the J gene TRBJ2-7; D is undetermined. The sample comprised PBMCs. The CDR3 reads CASSQERLGHEQYF. For the CDR3, the DNA is TGCGCCAGCAGCCAAGAGAGGCTTGGCCACGAGCAGTACTTC.